This entry describes one T cell receptor beta chain. This clonotype has a single count. The target of this receptor is not known. No much larger clone is present one base from it, and per-base qualities are unavailable. Weak support is all one read offers. This sample stems from a study of blood T cells in healthy people across ages (dated by TCRdb to 2015 to 2017). For the study in its entirety: In model experiments, template switching captured roughly one uniquely barcoded TCR beta cDNA molecule for every two T cells. Using deep sequencing normalized with unique cDNA molecular identifiers, the study measured how TCR beta repertoire diversity changes with age. Four age groups were formed from the donors: young (average approximately 16 years), middle-aged (around 41), aged (roughly 58) and long-lived (more than 75). Donors of different ages were randomly distributed across sequencing lanes to avoid experimental bias. Two additional independent replicas of 1 million unique cDNA reads from the same blood draw were analyzed for two donors (one aged 18 to 30 and one aged 80 or older). Study-wide findings and limitations: Because profiling used bulk unsorted PBMCs, naive and antigen-experienced compartments could not be compared conclusively. Estimates of total diversity based on one million sequenced T cells were considered lower bounds and underestimates. Observed TCR beta diversity per million T cells fell roughly linearly with age, and a significant reduction was already apparent by age around 36. The CMV infection status of donors was not known, potentially confounding age-related changes in expanded clonotypes. The long-lived group showed more naive CD4+ T cells, fewer expanded clones and increased TCR diversity than the aged group, suggesting age selection. The percentage of naive T cells measured by flow cytometry correlated strongly with observed TCR beta diversity.

Systemically healthy Caucasian individuals from Russia, 35 to 40 in total and aged roughly 6 to 95 years, were included as donors. About 10 milliliters of peripheral blood were collected from each donor into EDTA-treated Vacutainer tubes. Ficoll-Paque density-gradient centrifugation was used to isolate PBMCs, with at least 7 million per sample. Total RNA was extracted from PBMCs with Trizol reagent, with at least 5.5 micrograms obtained per sample. The percentages of naive CD45RAhigh/CD27high T cells were determined by flow cytometry on a PBMC aliquot from every donor. Receptors were amplified or captured by 5' RACE. Sequencing was performed on an Illumina HiSeq 2500. A second roughly 6 to 11 cycle PCR used a sample-barcoded 5' primer and a J-beta primer mix. Each TCR beta cDNA molecule received a unique molecular identifier from a template-switch 5' adaptor carrying 12 random nucleotides. At least 3 million CDR3-containing paired-end reads were obtained from each sample. All of the RNA was converted into first-strand cDNA using the Mint cDNA synthesis kit, with a TRBC-specific oligonucleotide serving as the primer. After uracil-DNA glycosylase treatment, a first 18-cycle PCR used universal primers M1SS and BC2_uni_R on all cDNA. For the original study's pipeline: Normalization of each sample was performed by random selection of 1 million high-quality reads, each carrying a distinct molecular identifier. Instead of being binned into consensus sequences, reads that shared molecular identifiers were thrown out. MiTCR, set to a Q25 quality threshold and the strictest error-elimination algorithm, was used for CDR3 identification, clonotype clustering and error correction. A nonparametric unseen species model with Euler transformation was used to estimate lower-bound total TCR beta diversity. TCRdb trimmed the raw reads at Q25, called clones with MiXCR and kept productive beta chains. Entries that share a CDR3 protein sequence are merged under the most common genes and DNA. TCRdb's processing, not the authors', yielded these V and J calls. The sample table lists about 670,000 distinct CDR3 sequences, 52% of them with a count of one. Approximately 12% of the sample is held by the ten biggest clonotypes.

Including the terminal cysteine and phenylalanine, the CDR3 comprises 15 residues. The CDR3 DNA has 45 bases and is translated from base 1. Trimmed from V: 4 bases; trimmed from J: 1 base; junction bases lacking a gene match: 3. Sequencing input: blood. The rearrangement combines TRBV12-3 or TRBV12-4 with TRBJ2-1, and 8 bases in between align with TRBD1. This receptor was obtained from a woman aged 80 or over in good health. The bases are TGTGCCAGCAGTTCCAACAGGGGGTCCTACAATGAGCAGTTCTTC. Its protein product is CASSSNRGSYNEQFF.